This passage covers 24 T cell receptor beta chains from one sample sequenced in a study of cytomegalovirus exposure and HLA in healthy donors. The PCR employed 60 Vbeta primers together with 13 Jbeta primers. Clones were read by immunoSEQ multiplex PCR, and TCRdb kept only the in-frame ones, dropping some. The sample yields over 120,000 clones, about 77% seen once. The material sequenced was PBMCs. The receptors come from a male donor in good health and CMV-seronegative.

The V gene is TRBV18, the J gene TRBJ2-2; 14 positions agree with TRBD2. The CDR3 has 18 amino acids. The V gene's germline CDR1 is KGHSH and CDR2 LQKENI. Unmatched junction bases numbered 6, after V lost 0 bases and J lost 6 bases. CDR3 sequence (DNA): TGTGCCAGCTCACCACCCGGGACTAGCGGGAGAGGGTCCGGGGAGCTGTTTTTT. Protein: CASSPPGTSGRGSGELFF.

The chain is built from TRBV7-3 and TRBJ2-7; tentatively, D is TRBD2 (5 bases). This CDR3 comprises 14 residues. Per the germline V gene, CDR1 is SGHTA and CDR2 is FQGTGA. V was trimmed by 5 bases and J by 5 bases, leaving 16 bases between them. The CDR3 DNA reads TGTGCCAGCAGCAAAGGGCAGGACTGGAACGAGCAGTACTTC. Amino acid sequence: CASSKGQDWNEQYF.

The chain joins TRBV9 to TRBJ1-1, with 7 bases that match TRBD1. This CDR3 comprises 15 residues. V dropped 3 bases and J dropped 1; count of bases not matched to a gene: 6. Per germline, CDR1 SGDLS and CDR2 YYNGEE. The CDR3 protein is CASSGATGRNTEAFF. The DNA for the CDR3 is TGTGCCAGCAGCGGAGCGACAGGGAGGAACACTGAAGCTTTCTTT.

The genes are TRBV5-6 and TRBJ2-4; 9 nucleotides line up with TRBD1. There are 16 residues in the CDR3. Germline V lookup: CDR1 SGHDT, CDR2 YYEEEE. V lost 0 bases to trimming and J lost 9 bases; unmatched junction nucleotides: 10. CDR3 nucleotides: TGTGCCAGCAGCTTGGTTGGGACAGGGATTCGGGGCATTCAGTACTTC. Translating it yields CASSLVGTGIRGIQYF. Variable domain in full (rest from reference TRBV5-6 and TRBJ2-4): DAGVTQSPTHLIKTRGQQVTLRCSPKSGHDTVSWYQQALGQGPQFIFQYYEEEERQRGNFPDRFSGHQFPNYSSELNVNALLLGDSALYLCASSLVGTGIRGIQYFGAGTRLSVL.

DNA for the CDR3: TGTGCCAGCGCTAAGGGGGACAGGGCAGGCACAGATACGCAGTATTTT. Translation: CASAKGDRAGTDTQYF. The chain uses TRBV2 and TRBJ2-3; TRBD1 agrees at 9 bases. Trimming cost V 8 bases and J 1 base; bases outside gene matches: 10. Germline V CDR1 and CDR2: SNHLY, FYNNEI. The CDR3 is 16 residues long.

V and J are TRBV4-3 and TRBJ2-6, with D uncertain. Deletions cut 4 bases from V and 0 bases from J, with 19 bases between. The CDR3 contains 19 residues. Germline CDR1 and CDR2: LGHNA and YSLEER. The CDR3 sequence is CASSRHGEMGFSGANVLTF. The CDR3 DNA reads TGCGCCAGCAGCCGTCACGGAGAGATGGGTTTCTCTGGGGCCAACGTCCTGACTTTC.

In this sample, this clone turned up once. CDR3 protein: CASSHAATYQETQYF. Here the CDR3 DNA reads TGCGCCAGCAGTCACGCAGCGACCTACCAAGAGACCCAGTACTTC. This rearrangement joins TRBV5-1 to TRBJ2-5; D gene unclear. Germline CDR1 is SGHRS and CDR2 is YFSETQ. CDR3 length equals 15 residues. Trimming pared 5 bases from V and 0 bases from J, leaving 14 bases between.

The CDR3 loop is CAWSVIGHQPQHF. Here the CDR3 DNA reads TGTGCCTGGAGTGTAATCGGTCATCAGCCCCAGCATTTT. The gene calls are TRBV30 and TRBJ1-5; D is uncertain. Trimming removed 0 bases at V and 5 bases at J, with 8 bases between. Germline CDR1 is GTSNPN and CDR2 is SVGIG (reference sequence). CDR3 length: 13 residues.

J is TRBJ2-1 and V is TRBV7-2, with 7 bases fitting TRBD2. Germline V CDR1 and CDR2: SGHTA, FQGNSA. The V gene end was trimmed by 5 bases and the J gene end by 3 bases; junction bases not matched to a gene: 7. The CDR3 is 15 residues long. Here the CDR3 DNA reads TGTGCCAGCAGCCTCAAGCCTAGCGGCTACAATGAGCAGTTCTTC. It codes for CASSLKPSGYNEQFF.

V gene TRBV6-5 combines with J gene TRBJ2-7; TRBD2 is a possible D gene (6 bases). There are 12 residues in the CDR3. Germline CDR1 MNHEY, CDR2 SVGAGI. V shed 4 bases and J shed 3 bases, with 7 bases lying between them. CDR3 bases: TGTGCCAGCAGTTGGCGGGGCTACGAGCAGTACTTC. This sequence encodes CASSWRGYEQYF.

The chain recombines TRBV4-1 with TRBJ1-6; 9 nucleotides align to TRBD1. CDR3 length: 17 amino acids. J lost 6 bases, V lost 3 bases, and 9 bases had no gene match. Germline V gene data show CDR1 as MGHRA and CDR2 as YSYEKL. In DNA, the CDR3 is TGCGCCAGCAGCCAGACCCCTTACAGGGGGCTTAATTCACCCCTCCACTTT. Translating gives CASSQTPYRGLNSPLHF.

The rearrangement uses TRBV30 and TRBJ1-5; D is perhaps TRBD1 (5 bases). From germline, CDR1 is GTSNPN and CDR2 SVGIG (reference sequence). V dropped 4 bases and J dropped 4 bases, with 20 bases sitting between them. The CDR3 is 16 amino acids. The CDR3 protein is CAWTKRGGVLNQPQHF. The DNA for the CDR3 is TGTGCCTGGACCAAACGAGGAGGGGTCCTGAATCAGCCCCAGCATTTT.

This clone is a singleton in its sample. V is TRBV18 and J is TRBJ2-7; 11 nucleotides agree with TRBD2. V gave up 3 bases and J gave up 6 bases; unmatched junction bases: 1. Germline V gene data show CDR1 as KGHSH and CDR2 as LQKENI. CDR3 length equals 13 residues. CDR3 DNA sequence: TGTGCCAGCTCACCGGGGACTAGCGGCGAGCAGTACTTC. Protein: CASSPGTSGEQYF.

This clone was seen once. J is TRBJ1-2 and V is TRBV4-2, with D uncertain. The CDR3 is 14 amino acids. Germline CDR1 and CDR2: LGHNA and YNFKEQ. V lost 0 bases, J lost 4 bases, and 9 bases lay in between. In DNA, the CDR3 is TGTGCCAGCAGCCAAGATTTAGATACCTATGGCTACACCTTC. It is translated as CASSQDLDTYGYTF.

This rearrangement joins TRBV13 to TRBJ2-4, with D perhaps TRBD2 (5 bases). The V gene lost 2 bases and the J gene lost 0 bases, with 8 bases spanning the gap. The CDR3 is made up of 15 amino acids. Germline CDR1 and CDR2: PRHDT and FYEKMQ (reference sequence). Here the CDR3 DNA reads TGTGCCAGCAGCTTAAGCGGCCAAGCCAAAAACATTCAGTACTTC. Protein product: CASSLSGQAKNIQYF.

The chain has TRBV7-2 and TRBJ2-7, with D perhaps TRBD2 (6 bases). CDR1 and CDR2 from the germline V gene are SGHTA and FQGNSA. The ends were cut back, 1 base at V and 3 bases at J, with 13 bases in the middle. The CDR3 runs 15 residues. DNA of the CDR3: TGTGCCAGCAGCTTAGATGTTAGCGGAGTCTACGAGCAGTACTTC. It translates to CASSLDVSGVYEQYF.

The V call is TRBV10-3, the J call TRBJ2-5; possibly TRBD2 for D (6 bases). Trimming removed 6 bases at V and 3 bases at J, with 11 bases between. The CDR3 loop spans 13 amino acids. Germline values: CDR1 ENHRY, CDR2 SYGVKD. The CDR3 spells CAISSGTEETQYF. The CDR3 DNA reads TGTGCCATCAGCTCCGGGACTGAAGAGACCCAGTACTTC.

CDR3 DNA: TGTGCCAGCAGCTTACGACAATTGGACTCATCCACAGATACGCAGTATTTT. This sequence encodes CASSLRQLDSSTDTQYF. The chain links TRBV7-9 to TRBJ2-3; a weak D match, TRBD2 (5 bases). The V gene's germline CDR1 is SEHNR and CDR2 FQNEAQ (reference sequence). Trimming pared 2 bases from V and 2 bases from J, leaving 17 bases between. This CDR3 contains 17 residues.

This sequence joins TRBV6-1 and TRBJ1-5, with no clear D. V was trimmed by 1 base and J by 7 bases, leaving 14 bases between them. This CDR3 spans 15 amino acids. Germline-derived CDR1 and CDR2 are MNHNS and SASEGT. The CDR3 region is CASSEDGREWQPQHF. CDR3 coding DNA: TGTGCCAGCAGTGAAGATGGGAGGGAATGGCAGCCCCAGCATTTT.

V gene TRBV7-2 combines with J gene TRBJ2-7, with 7 nucleotides matching TRBD2. Unmatched junction bases numbered 3, after V lost 0 bases and J lost 4 bases. The germline CDR1 and CDR2 sequences are SGHTA and FQGNSA. This CDR3 is built from 14 residues. The CDR3 DNA follows: TGTGCCAGCAGCTTAGCGACTAGCTCGTACGAGCAGTACTTC. Its protein is CASSLATSSYEQYF.

This CDR3 reads CASTLGQAYEQYF. The CDR3 region has the DNA TGTGCCAGCACCCTCGGACAGGCCTACGAGCAGTACTTC. This chain joins TRBV2 and TRBJ2-7, with 7 bases matching TRBD1. Germline CDR1 reads SNHLY; CDR2 reads FYNNEI. CDR3 length: 13 residues. The V segment lost 7 bases and the J segment 2 bases; nucleotides outside the gene matches: 5. Full variable domain (rest looked up from reference TRBV2 and TRBJ2-7): EPEVTQTPSHQVTQMGQEVILRCVPISNHLYFYWYRQILGQKVEFLVSFYNNEISEKSEIFDDQFSVERPDGSNFTLKIRSTKLEDSAMYFCASTLGQAYEQYFGPGTRLTVT.

This clone occurred a few times. Mismatch with germline at one junction end may stem from a read error. V usage is TRBV5-1 and J usage is TRBJ2-4, with TRBD1 as a possible D gene (6 bases). This CDR3 is built from 15 residues. The V gene's germline CDR1 is SGHRS and CDR2 YFSETQ. Here the CDR3 DNA reads TGCGCCAGCAGCCCGGACAGACGAACCAAAAACAGTCAGTACTTC. This encodes CASSPDRRTKNSQYF.

J is TRBJ2-7 and V is TRBV7-2; 8 bases line up with TRBD2. The CDR3 is made up of 15 amino acids. Germline V gives CDR1 SGHTA, CDR2 FQGNSA. With 5 bases clipped from V and 7 bases from J, the junction kept 13 bases outside the gene matches. The CDR3 nucleotides read TGTGCCAGCAGCCATAGTAGCGGGGAGGGGGGAGAGCAGTACTTC. Translating it yields CASSHSSGEGGEQYF.

The chain couples TRBV7-9 to TRBJ1-3; D perhaps matches TRBD1 (5 bases). Trimming removed 5 bases at V and 0 bases at J, with 14 bases between. The CDR3 runs to 16 residues. Germline assignment: CDR1 SEHNR and CDR2 FQNEAQ (reference sequence). Here the CDR3 reads CASSPGTLRSGNTIYF. As DNA, the CDR3 is TGTGCCAGCAGCCCCGGGACTCTGCGCTCTGGAAACACCATATATTTT.